This T cell receptor beta chain was obtained from a study of T cells in localized non-small cell lung cancer. The CDR3 consists of 15 residues. The germline V gene encodes CDR1 SGHTA and CDR2 FQGTGA. Trimming took off 5 bases at V and 2 bases at J, with 15 bases between the two ends. The assay was immunoSEQ multiplex PCR, and TCRdb's table has in-frame clones only and misses some. The repertoire has about 78,000 clones, 70% to 90% of them found once; the top ten carry approximately 2.8%. About this clone: No antigen is known for it.

Study-level points and caveats: Increased T cell density in blood showed an association with longer overall survival. Adjacent lung tissue had a median approximately 57 of the top 100 clones found in the tumor. Uninvolved adjacent lung had higher T cell clonality than tumor and all other tissues.

The source is a man between 40 and 69 years old with stage I lung adenocarcinoma. The starting material was peripheral blood, obtained before any cancer treatment. This chain links TRBV7-3 with TRBJ2-5; D is unclear. The CDR3 is CASSLGQTRQETQYF. In nucleotides, the CDR3 is TGTGCCAGCAGCCTGGGTCAGACAAGACAAGAGACCCAGTACTTC.